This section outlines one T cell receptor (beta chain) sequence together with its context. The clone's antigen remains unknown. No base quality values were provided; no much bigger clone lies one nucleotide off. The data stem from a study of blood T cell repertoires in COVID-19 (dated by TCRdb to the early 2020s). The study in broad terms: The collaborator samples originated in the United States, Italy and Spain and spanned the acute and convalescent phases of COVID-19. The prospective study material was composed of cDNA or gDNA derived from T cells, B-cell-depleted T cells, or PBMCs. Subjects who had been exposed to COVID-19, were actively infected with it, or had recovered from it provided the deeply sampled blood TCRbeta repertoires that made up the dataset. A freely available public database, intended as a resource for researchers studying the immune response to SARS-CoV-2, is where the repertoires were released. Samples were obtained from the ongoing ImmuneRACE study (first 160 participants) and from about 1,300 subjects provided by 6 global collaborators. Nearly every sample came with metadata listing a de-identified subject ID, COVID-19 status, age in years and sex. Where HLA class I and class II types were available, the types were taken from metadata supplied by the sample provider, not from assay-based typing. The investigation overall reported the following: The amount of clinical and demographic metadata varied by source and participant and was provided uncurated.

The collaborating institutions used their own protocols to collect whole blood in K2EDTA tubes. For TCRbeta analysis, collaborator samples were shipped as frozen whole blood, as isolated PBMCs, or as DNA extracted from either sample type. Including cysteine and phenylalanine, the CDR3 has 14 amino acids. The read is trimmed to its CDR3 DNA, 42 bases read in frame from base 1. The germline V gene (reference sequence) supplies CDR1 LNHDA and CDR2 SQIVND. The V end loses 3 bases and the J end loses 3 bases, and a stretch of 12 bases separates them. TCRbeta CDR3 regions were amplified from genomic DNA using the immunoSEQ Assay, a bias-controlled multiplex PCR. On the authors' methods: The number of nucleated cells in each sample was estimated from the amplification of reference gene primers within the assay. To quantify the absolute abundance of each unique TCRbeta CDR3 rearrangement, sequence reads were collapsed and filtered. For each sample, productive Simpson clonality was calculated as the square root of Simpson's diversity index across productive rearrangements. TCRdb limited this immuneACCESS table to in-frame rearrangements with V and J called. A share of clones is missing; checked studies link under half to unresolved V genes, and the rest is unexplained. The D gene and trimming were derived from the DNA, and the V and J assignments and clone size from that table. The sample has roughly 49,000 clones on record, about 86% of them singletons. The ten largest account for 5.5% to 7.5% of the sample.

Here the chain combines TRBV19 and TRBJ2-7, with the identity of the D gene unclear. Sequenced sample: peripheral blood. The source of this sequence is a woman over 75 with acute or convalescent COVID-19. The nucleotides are TGTGCCAGTAGTATGGGCAGAAACAACTACGAGCAGTACTTC. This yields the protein CASSMGRNNYEQYF.